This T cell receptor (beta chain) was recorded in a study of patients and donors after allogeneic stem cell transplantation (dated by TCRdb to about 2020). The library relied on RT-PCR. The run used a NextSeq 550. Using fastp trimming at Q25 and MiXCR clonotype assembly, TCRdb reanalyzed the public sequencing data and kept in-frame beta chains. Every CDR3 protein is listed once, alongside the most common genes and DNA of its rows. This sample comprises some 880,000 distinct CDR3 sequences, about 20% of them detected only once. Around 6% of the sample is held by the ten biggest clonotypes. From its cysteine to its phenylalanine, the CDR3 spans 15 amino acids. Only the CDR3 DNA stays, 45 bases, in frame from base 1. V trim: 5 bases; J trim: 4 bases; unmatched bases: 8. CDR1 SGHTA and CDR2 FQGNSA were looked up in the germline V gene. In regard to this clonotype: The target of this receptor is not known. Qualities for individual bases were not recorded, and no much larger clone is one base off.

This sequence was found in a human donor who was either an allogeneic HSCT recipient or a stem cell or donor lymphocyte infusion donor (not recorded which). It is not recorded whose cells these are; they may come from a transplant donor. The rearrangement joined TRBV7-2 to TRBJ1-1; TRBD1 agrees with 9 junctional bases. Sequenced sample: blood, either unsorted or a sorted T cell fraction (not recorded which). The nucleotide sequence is TGTGCCAGCAGCCCGGACAGGGGATATGGCACTGAAGCTTTCTTT. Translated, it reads CASSPDRGYGTEAFF.